The 18 T cell receptor beta chains in this list originate from one sample, sequenced in a study of control samples from healthy donors and cancer patients. Method: immunoSEQ multiplex PCR; TCRdb's copy keeps in-frame clones and lacks some. The repertoire has around 80,000 clones, approximately 94% of them found once; the top ten carry about 2.7%. Sequences were obtained from blood. Receptors were obtained from a woman aged 25 to 39 in good health.

The rearrangement joins TRBV14 to TRBJ1-4; a weak D match, TRBD1 (6 bases). The germline CDR1 and CDR2 sequences are SGHDN and FVKESK. This CDR3 is 16 amino acids long. Trimming removed 1 base from V and 2 bases from J, with 11 bases in between. CDR3 bases: TGTGCCAGCAGCCAAGTCAGGAGGGGGACTAATGAAAAACTGTTTTTT. It translates to CASSQVRRGTNEKLFF.

The chain combines TRBV13 with TRBJ2-7, with 10 bases fitting TRBD2. The CDR3 contains 15 residues. Trimming removed 3 bases from V and 2 bases from J; junction bases left unmatched: 4. Germline V lookup: CDR1 PRHDT, CDR2 FYEKMQ (reference sequence). In nucleotides, the CDR3 is TGTGCCAGCAGCTTGAAGCGGGGGGGAACCTACGAGCAGTACTTC. Translating it yields CASSLKRGGTYEQYF.

The V gene is TRBV6-5, the J gene TRBJ1-3; D gene uncertain. The V end was cut by 6 bases, the J end by 0 bases, with 12 bases between. Germline values: CDR1 MNHEY, CDR2 SVGAGI. The CDR3 contains 15 residues. CDR3 residues: CASSTNPNSGNTIYF. The CDR3 DNA is TGTGCCAGCAGCACTAACCCAAACTCTGGAAACACCATATATTTT.

The chain uses TRBV3-1 (or the pseudogene TRBV3-2) and TRBJ1-3; no definite D call. The germline V gene has CDR1 LGHDT and CDR2 YNNKEL (reference sequence). The CDR3 spans 18 residues. Trimming left V 4 bases short and J 4 bases short, with 23 bases between. CDR3 coding DNA: TGTGCCAGCAGCCCCATCGTGATCGAGACTACCTCGGGAAACACCATATATTTT. It translates to CASSPIVIETTSGNTIYF.

The chain carries TRBV30 and TRBJ2-3; D is undetermined. The CDR3 totals 11 residues. Trimming left V 3 bases short and J 7 bases short, with 8 bases between. Germline values: CDR1 GTSNPN, CDR2 SVGIG (reference sequence). CDR3 protein: CAWRVGNTQYF. CDR3 DNA sequence: TGTGCCTGGAGGGTAGGGAATACGCAGTATTTT.

The count of this clone is one. The gene calls are TRBV11-1 and TRBJ1-1; D possibly corresponds to TRBD1 (5 bases). The V and J ends lost 3 bases and 4 bases respectively, with 15 bases between them. The CDR3 is 15 residues long. Germline V gene data show CDR1 as SGHAT and CDR2 as FQDESV (reference sequence). CDR3 amino acids: CASSFRGSGSTEAFF. CDR3 nucleotide sequence: TGTGCCAGCAGCTTTCGGGGGTCGGGCAGCACTGAAGCTTTCTTT.

Regarding this clone: This same CDR3 is encoded by further DNA sequences in the sample. The chain carries TRBV6-6 and TRBJ1-5, with D maybe TRBD1 (5 bases). V lost 9 bases and J lost 6, with 24 bases in between. This CDR3 region has 16 residues. CDR1 and CDR2 (germline): MNHNY, SVGAGI (reference sequence). This CDR3 reads CASSKVETVAGQPQHF. DNA for the CDR3: TGTGCCAGTAGCAAGGTTGAGACAGTGGCCGGTCAGCCCCAGCATTTT.

This chain joins TRBV5-4 and TRBJ1-6; 7 nucleotides match TRBD1. Germline V gene data show CDR1 as SGHNT and CDR2 as YYREEE (reference sequence). The J segment lost 7 bases and the V segment lost 6 bases, leaving 4 bases of the junction unmatched. This CDR3 spans 13 amino acids. The DNA for the CDR3 is TGTGCCAGCAATCGGGACAGCAATTCACCCCTCCACTTT. As protein: CASNRDSNSPLHF.

The rearrangement links TRBV10-1 to TRBJ2-3; 8 nucleotides line up with TRBD2. Trimming at V came to 3 bases and at J to 0 bases, leaving 8 bases not matched to a gene. CDR1 and CDR2 from the germline V gene are WNHNN and SYGVQD (reference sequence). This CDR3 has 17 residues. This CDR3 reads CASSDQGERGSTDTQYF. In DNA, the CDR3 is TGCGCCAGCAGTGATCAGGGCGAGCGGGGGAGCACAGATACGCAGTATTTT.

This chain's CDR3 is CASSEITGNQPQHF. For the CDR3, the DNA is TGTGCCAGCAGTGAAATAACAGGGAATCAGCCCCAGCATTTT. The rearrangement uses TRBV6-1 and TRBJ1-5; tentative D call: TRBD1 (6 bases). Trimming removed 2 bases from V and 4 bases from J, with 9 bases in between. Germline assignment: CDR1 MNHNS and CDR2 SASEGT. This CDR3 is 14 amino acids long.

This chain uses TRBV19 with TRBJ1-5; a possible D gene is TRBD1 (5 bases). V was clipped by 9 bases and J by 3 bases, with 18 bases between them. This CDR3 spans 15 amino acids. Germline CDR1 and CDR2: LNHDA and SQIVND (reference sequence). The CDR3 DNA is TGTGCCAGCCAAGTTACCGACAGTATCAATCAGCCCCAGCATTTT. Protein: CASQVTDSINQPQHF.

The rearrangement links TRBV7-2 to TRBJ2-1, with D perhaps TRBD1 (6 bases). V lost 3 bases to trimming and J lost 3 bases, with 12 bases between them. Per the germline V gene, CDR1 is SGHTA and CDR2 is FQGNSA. The CDR3 has 15 amino acids. The CDR3 region has the DNA TGTGCCAGCAGCTTGGACAGCAACTTCTACAATGAGCAGTTCTTC. This sequence encodes CASSLDSNFYNEQFF.

The chain joins TRBV5-1 to TRBJ2-2; D call uncertain. CDR3 length: 16 amino acids. The V end was cut by 3 bases, the J end by 0 bases, with 12 bases between. Germline V CDR1 and CDR2: SGHRS, YFSETQ. In DNA form, the CDR3 reads TGCGCCAGCAGCTCCTCTTCGGCCGCGAACACCGGGGAGCTGTTTTTT. Its translation: CASSSSSAANTGELFF.

This chain uses TRBV2 with TRBJ2-6; D unresolved. Germline V gives CDR1 SNHLY, CDR2 FYNNEI. The CDR3 is made up of 14 amino acids. Trimming pared 4 bases from V and 0 bases from J, leaving 4 bases between. CDR3 loop: CASSAPSGANVLTF. The DNA of the CDR3 is TGTGCCAGCAGTGCTCCCTCTGGGGCCAACGTCCTGACTTTC.

The J gene is TRBJ2-6, the V gene TRBV29-1; the D is unclear. Per the germline V gene, CDR1 is SQVTM and CDR2 is ANQGSEA. Trimming stripped 2 bases from V and 4 bases from J, with 9 bases between. The CDR3 loop spans 14 amino acids. CDR3 coding DNA: TGCAGCGTTGAAAGTGACGGCGGGGCCAACGTCCTGACTTTC. Translation: CSVESDGGANVLTF.

V usage is TRBV4-1 and J usage is TRBJ2-2, with D tentatively TRBD1 or TRBD2 (5 bases each). CDR1 and CDR2 from the germline V gene are MGHRA and YSYEKL. V was shortened by 4 bases and J by 7 bases, with 19 bases between the two germline ends. The CDR3 loop spans 16 amino acids. In DNA, the CDR3 is TGCGCCAGCAGCCCAATCCCTCCCGGGGCAGGCGGGGAGCTGTTTTTT. This encodes CASSPIPPGAGGELFF.

The chain uses TRBV3-1 (or the pseudogene TRBV3-2) and TRBJ1-2; 10 nucleotides agree with TRBD1. Per germline, CDR1 LGHDT and CDR2 YNNKEL (reference sequence). This CDR3 comprises 15 residues. Trimming took 4 bases from V and 5 from J; bases not matched to a gene: 7. CDR3 residues: CASSRSGTGEYGYTF. CDR3 nucleotide sequence: TGTGCCAGCAGCCGGTCTGGGACAGGGGAATATGGCTACACCTTC.

About this clone itself: At one end, the junction sequence differs from germline, possibly due to a read error. The V and J genes are TRBV7-7 and TRBJ2-1, with a weak D call TRBD2 (5 bases). The CDR3 is 15 amino acids. Germline CDR1 is SSHAT and CDR2 is FNYEAQ (reference sequence). The chain's CDR3 is CASSPTGIPYNEQFF. The CDR3 coding sequence is TGTGCTAGCAGTCCGACGGGGATCCCATACAATGAGCAGTTCTTC.